A selection of T cell receptor beta chains follows, all from one sample in a study of identical twins. TCRdb used MiXCR to reprocess the 5' RACE reads, holding one entry per CDR3 protein. The sample includes 500,000 or so distinct CDR3 sequences, 14% of them seen just once. This sample also belongs to another study, concerning yellow fever vaccine responses in identical twins.

What was sequenced was CD4+ T cells sorted from blood. The receptors shown here come from a woman aged 18 to 35 in good health. The CDR3 runs from the conserved cysteine through the conserved F or W. The D gene is left open where the match is weak. Size is stated for part of the rows, as once, few or many counts, or as a class when the clone is expanded.

V gene: TRBV7-2
J gene: TRBJ2-7
D gene: NA
clone size: few
CDR3 DNA: TGTGCCAGCAGCCCTCGCTTTGGTGGCTACGAGCAGTACTTC
CDR3 protein: CASSPRFGGYEQYF

V gene: TRBV5-1
J gene: TRBJ2-2
D gene: TRBD1
clone size: NA
CDR3 DNA: TGCGCCAGCAGCTTTTCCGGGACAGGGAACACCGGGGAGCTGTTTTTT
CDR3 protein: CASSFSGTGNTGELFF

V gene: TRBV12-3/TRBV12-4
J gene: TRBJ2-1
D gene: NA
clone size: many
CDR3 DNA: TGTGCCAGCACCGTGGGGGCCTCCTACAATGAGCAGTTCTTC
CDR3 protein: CASTVGASYNEQFF

V gene: TRBV3-1
J gene: TRBJ2-7
D gene: TRBD2
clone size: NA
CDR3 DNA: TGTGCCAGCAGCCAAGATCCCCTAGCGGGAGGAGGAAGGCAGTACTTC
CDR3 protein: CASSQDPLAGGGRQYF

V gene: TRBV7-8
J gene: TRBJ2-5
D gene: NA
clone size: NA
CDR3 DNA: TGTGCCAGCAGCCCTAGAGGGGGGGCCGGTCAGACCCAGTACTTC
CDR3 protein: CASSPRGGAGQTQYF

V gene: TRBV15
J gene: TRBJ2-2
D gene: TRBD1
clone size: few
CDR3 DNA: TGTGCCACCAGCAGAGATCCTCCCAGGGGGCAAAACACCGGGGAGCTGTTTTTT
CDR3 protein: CATSRDPPRGQNTGELFF

V gene: TRBV7-2
J gene: TRBJ2-1
D gene: NA
clone size: few
CDR3 DNA: TGTGCCAGCAGCTTAACAGGGACCAATGAGCAGTTCTTC
CDR3 protein: CASSLTGTNEQFF

V gene: TRBV18
J gene: TRBJ2-1
D gene: NA
clone size: few
CDR3 DNA: TGTGCCAGCTCGAACGGAATGTCGTACAATGAGCAGTTCTTC
CDR3 protein: CASSNGMSYNEQFF

V gene: TRBV11-3
J gene: TRBJ2-2
D gene: TRBD1
clone size: NA
CDR3 DNA: TGTGCCAGCAGCTTAGCGGGACAGGGGGCCACCGGGGAGCTGTTTTTT
CDR3 protein: CASSLAGQGATGELFF

V gene: TRBV15
J gene: TRBJ2-3
D gene: TRBD2
clone size: NA
CDR3 DNA: TGTGCCACCAGCAGGACTAGCGGGGGGCTACCCACAGATACGCAGTATTTT
CDR3 protein: CATSRTSGGLPTDTQYF

V gene: TRBV28
J gene: TRBJ1-5
D gene: TRBD1
clone size: many
CDR3 DNA: TGTGCCAGCATCTGGACAGGGGGTCAGCCCCAGCATTTT
CDR3 protein: CASIWTGGQPQHF

V gene: TRBV2
J gene: TRBJ2-5
D gene: TRBD2
clone size: few
CDR3 DNA: TGTGCCAGCAGTTCGGGGTCAATAGCGGGGAAGACCCAAGAGACCCAGTACTTC
CDR3 protein: CASSSGSIAGKTQETQYF

V gene: TRBV30
J gene: TRBJ2-7
D gene: NA
clone size: NA
CDR3 DNA: TGTGCCTACGGCTTAGCAGGGTATGGCGAGCAGTACTTC
CDR3 protein: CAYGLAGYGEQYF

V gene: TRBV29-1
J gene: TRBJ2-4
D gene: NA
clone size: NA
CDR3 DNA: TGCAGCGTTGAGGGGGGTGGGGGCTCCAAAAACATTCAGTACTTC
CDR3 protein: CSVEGGGGSKNIQYF

V gene: TRBV5-1
J gene: TRBJ1-1
D gene: NA
clone size: NA
CDR3 DNA: TGCGCCAGCAGCTTGAATCTTATGAACACTGAAGCTTTCTTT
CDR3 protein: CASSLNLMNTEAFF

V gene: TRBV3-1
J gene: TRBJ1-1
D gene: NA
clone size: few
CDR3 DNA: TGTGCCAGCAGCCAAGTTATCGGGGGTACTGAAGCTTTCTTT
CDR3 protein: CASSQVIGGTEAFF

V gene: TRBV20-1
J gene: TRBJ2-3
D gene: NA
clone size: few
CDR3 DNA: TGCAGTGCTAGACACGGGAGTGTGGATACGCAGTATTTT
CDR3 protein: CSARHGSVDTQYF

V gene: TRBV20-1
J gene: TRBJ2-7
D gene: TRBD1
clone size: NA
CDR3 DNA: TGCAGTGCTCTACCGACAGGGGCTCGCGAGCAGTACTTC
CDR3 protein: CSALPTGAREQYF

V gene: TRBV12-3/TRBV12-4
J gene: TRBJ2-2
D gene: TRBD2
clone size: many
CDR3 DNA: TGTGCCAGCAGTTTAGAGGGAGGGTTCGCCGGGGAGCTGTTTTTT
CDR3 protein: CASSLEGGFAGELFF

V gene: TRBV29-1
J gene: TRBJ1-3
D gene: NA
clone size: many
CDR3 DNA: TGCAGCGTTGTCTCTTTAGGAAACACCATATATTTT
CDR3 protein: CSVVSLGNTIYF

V gene: TRBV6-2/TRBV6-3
J gene: TRBJ2-7
D gene: NA
clone size: few
CDR3 DNA: TGTGCCAGCAGTCACCCTCTACCTAAGGAGCAGTACTTC
CDR3 protein: CASSHPLPKEQYF

V gene: TRBV28
J gene: TRBJ2-2
D gene: NA
clone size: few
CDR3 DNA: TGTGCCAGCAGTGGGAACAGGCAAAAGAACACCGGGGAGCTGTTTTTT
CDR3 protein: CASSGNRQKNTGELFF

V gene: TRBV20-1
J gene: TRBJ2-4
D gene: NA
clone size: NA
CDR3 DNA: TGCAGTGCAGAAAATGTGAGTTCAGCCAAAAACATTCAGTACTTC
CDR3 protein: CSAENVSSAKNIQYF

V gene: TRBV6-5
J gene: TRBJ2-3
D gene: NA
clone size: NA
CDR3 DNA: TGTGCCAGCAGTTACGCGGAGCCTAGCACAGATACGCAGTATTTT
CDR3 protein: CASSYAEPSTDTQYF

V gene: TRBV6-1
J gene: TRBJ2-7
D gene: TRBD1
clone size: NA
CDR3 DNA: TGTGCCAGCAGTCGGGACAGGGCCTCTACGCAGCAGTACTTC
CDR3 protein: CASSRDRASTQQYF

V gene: TRBV7-9
J gene: TRBJ2-7
D gene: NA
clone size: many
CDR3 DNA: TGTGCCAGCAGCTTAGGCCTTACGAAAGAGCAGTACTTC
CDR3 protein: CASSLGLTKEQYF

V gene: TRBV12-3/TRBV12-4
J gene: TRBJ1-5
D gene: NA
clone size: NA
CDR3 DNA: TGTGCCAGTAGCTCGGACAGTTTCCAGCCCCAGCATTTT
CDR3 protein: CASSSDSFQPQHF

V gene: TRBV6-2/TRBV6-3
J gene: TRBJ2-5
D gene: NA
clone size: few
CDR3 DNA: TGTGCCAGCAGTCCGTCTCTGGAGACCCAGTACTTC
CDR3 protein: CASSPSLETQYF

V gene: TRBV7-8
J gene: TRBJ1-1
D gene: TRBD1
clone size: few
CDR3 DNA: TGTGCCAGCAGCGCCAGGACAGGGGTGAGCGGCACTGAAGCTTTCTTT
CDR3 protein: CASSARTGVSGTEAFF

V gene: TRBV6-2/TRBV6-3
J gene: TRBJ2-7
D gene: NA
clone size: NA
CDR3 DNA: TGTGCCAGCAGTACTGGGGGCTACCCATCCTACGAGCAGTACTTC
CDR3 protein: CASSTGGYPSYEQYF

V gene: TRBV6-1
J gene: TRBJ2-5
D gene: NA
clone size: NA
CDR3 DNA: TGTGCCAGCAGTGAACAAGTCGCCAGGGCAACGGAGACCCAGTACTTC
CDR3 protein: CASSEQVARATETQYF

V gene: TRBV7-9
J gene: TRBJ2-1
D gene: TRBD2
clone size: NA
CDR3 DNA: TGTGCCAGCAGCCGAGCGGGGGCTTCCTACAATGAGCAGTTCTTC
CDR3 protein: CASSRAGASYNEQFF

V gene: TRBV20-1
J gene: TRBJ2-3
D gene: NA
clone size: NA
CDR3 DNA: TGCAGTGCTAGAGATTTGTGGGGGGGGCTCACAGATACGCAGTATTTT
CDR3 protein: CSARDLWGGLTDTQYF

V gene: TRBV27
J gene: TRBJ2-7
D gene: TRBD1
clone size: few
CDR3 DNA: TGTGCCAGCAGTCGGACCGGGACAGGGTCCTACGAGCAGTACTTC
CDR3 protein: CASSRTGTGSYEQYF

V gene: TRBV20-1
J gene: TRBJ2-7
D gene: NA
clone size: NA
CDR3 DNA: TGCAGTGCTAGAGGCCAGAGACACTACGAGCAGTACTTC
CDR3 protein: CSARGQRHYEQYF

V gene: TRBV7-2
J gene: TRBJ2-5
D gene: NA
clone size: once
CDR3 DNA: TGTGCCAGCAGCTTCATCCAGACCCAGTACTTC
CDR3 protein: CASSFIQTQYF

V gene: TRBV6-5
J gene: TRBJ1-1
D gene: TRBD1
clone size: few
CDR3 DNA: TGTGCCAGCAGTTATGGGACAGGGTTCGTATTGAACACTGAAGCTTTCTTT
CDR3 protein: CASSYGTGFVLNTEAFF

V gene: TRBV24-1
J gene: TRBJ2-1
D gene: NA
clone size: few
CDR3 DNA: TGTGCCACCAGTGATCCCGGGAAATCCTACAATGAGCAGTTCTTC
CDR3 protein: CATSDPGKSYNEQFF

V gene: TRBV28
J gene: TRBJ2-7
D gene: NA
clone size: few
CDR3 DNA: TGTGCCAGCAGTACTGAGGGCGAGCAGTACTTC
CDR3 protein: CASSTEGEQYF

V gene: TRBV7-9
J gene: TRBJ2-5
D gene: TRBD1
clone size: many
CDR3 DNA: TGTGCCAGCAGCTTGGGACAGGCCCAAGAGACCCAGTACTTC
CDR3 protein: CASSLGQAQETQYF

V gene: TRBV28
J gene: TRBJ2-1
D gene: TRBD1
clone size: few
CDR3 DNA: TGTGCCAGCAGTCCCCGGACAGGGCGCAATGAGCAGTTCTTC
CDR3 protein: CASSPRTGRNEQFF

V gene: TRBV7-9
J gene: TRBJ2-7
D gene: NA
clone size: NA
CDR3 DNA: TGTGCCAGCAGCTTAGTAAGGGCCGGCGGTAACTCCTACGAGCAGTACTTC
CDR3 protein: CASSLVRAGGNSYEQYF

V gene: TRBV5-1
J gene: TRBJ2-5
D gene: NA
clone size: many
CDR3 DNA: TGCGCCAGCAGCTTGGCCAATTTAATGCCCCAGTACTTC
CDR3 protein: CASSLANLMPQYF

V gene: TRBV10-2
J gene: TRBJ1-4
D gene: NA
clone size: few
CDR3 DNA: TGCGCCAGCAGTGATAACCCCGTAACAGCTAATGAAAAACTGTTTTTT
CDR3 protein: CASSDNPVTANEKLFF

V gene: TRBV4-3
J gene: TRBJ2-7
D gene: TRBD2
clone size: NA
CDR3 DNA: TGCGCCAGCAGACCGAAGCGGGGATTCAACTCCTACGAGCAGTACTTC
CDR3 protein: CASRPKRGFNSYEQYF